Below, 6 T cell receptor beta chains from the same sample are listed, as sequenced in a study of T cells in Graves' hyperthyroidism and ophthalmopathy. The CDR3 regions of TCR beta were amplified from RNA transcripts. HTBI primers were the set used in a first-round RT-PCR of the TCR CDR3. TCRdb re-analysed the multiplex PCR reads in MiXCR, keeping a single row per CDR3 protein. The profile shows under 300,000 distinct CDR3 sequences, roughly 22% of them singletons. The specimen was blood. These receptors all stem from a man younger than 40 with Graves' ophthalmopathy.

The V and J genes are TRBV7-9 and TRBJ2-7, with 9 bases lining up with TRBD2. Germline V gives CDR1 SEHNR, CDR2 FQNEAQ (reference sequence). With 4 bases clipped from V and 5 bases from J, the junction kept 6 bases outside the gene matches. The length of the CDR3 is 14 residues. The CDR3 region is CASSSVRTSDEQYF. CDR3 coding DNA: TGTGCCAGCAGCTCGGTCCGGACTAGCGACGAGCAGTACTTC. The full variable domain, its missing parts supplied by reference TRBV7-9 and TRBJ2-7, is DTGVSQNPRHKITKRGQNVTFRCDPISEHNRLYWYRQTLGQGPEFLTYFQNEAQLEKSRLLSDRFSAERPKGSFSTLEIQRTEQGDSAMYLCASSSVRTSDEQYFGPGTRLTVT.

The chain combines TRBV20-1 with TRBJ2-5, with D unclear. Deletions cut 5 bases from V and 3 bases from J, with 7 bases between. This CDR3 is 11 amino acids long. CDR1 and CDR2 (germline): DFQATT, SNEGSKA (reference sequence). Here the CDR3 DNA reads TGCAGTGCTGGCGGCAAAGAGACCCAGTACTTC. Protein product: CSAGGKETQYF.

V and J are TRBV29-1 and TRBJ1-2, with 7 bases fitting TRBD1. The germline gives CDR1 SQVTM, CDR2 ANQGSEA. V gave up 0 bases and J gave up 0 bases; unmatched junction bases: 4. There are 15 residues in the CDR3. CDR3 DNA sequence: TGCAGCGTTGAAGATTTGGGGACAGCTAACTATGGCTACACCTTC. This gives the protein CSVEDLGTANYGYTF.

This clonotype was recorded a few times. CDR3 sequence: CASSPRGGAASGANVLTF. The CDR3 nucleotides are TGTGCCAGCAGCCCCCGGGGAGGGGCGGCCTCTGGGGCCAACGTCCTGACTTTC. J is TRBJ2-6 and V is TRBV2; TRBD2 agrees at 7 bases. Germline V CDR1 and CDR2: SNHLY, FYNNEI. The CDR3 has 18 amino acids. The junction had 11 bases not matched to a gene; V was cut back by 6 bases and J by 0 bases.

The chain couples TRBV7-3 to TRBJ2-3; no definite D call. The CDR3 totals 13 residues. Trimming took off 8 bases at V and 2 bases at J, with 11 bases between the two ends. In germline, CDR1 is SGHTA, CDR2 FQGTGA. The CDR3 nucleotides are TGTGCCAGCGCTGTAGGGTTCACAGATACGCAGTATTTT. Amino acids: CASAVGFTDTQYF. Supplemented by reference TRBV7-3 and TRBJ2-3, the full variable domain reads GAGVSQTPSNKVTEKGKYVELRCDPISGHTALYWYRQSLGQGPEFLIYFQGTGAADDSGLPNDRFFAVRPEGSVSTLKIQRTERGDSAVYLCASAVGFTDTQYFGPGTRLTVL.

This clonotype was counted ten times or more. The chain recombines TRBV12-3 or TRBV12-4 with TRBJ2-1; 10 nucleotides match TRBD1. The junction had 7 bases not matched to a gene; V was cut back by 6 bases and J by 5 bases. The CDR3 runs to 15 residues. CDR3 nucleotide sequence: TGTGCCAGCAGCCAGGACAGGGGGGTTCACAATGAGCAGTTCTTC. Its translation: CASSQDRGVHNEQFF.